This TCR beta chain emerged from a study of T cells in Graves' hyperthyroidism and ophthalmopathy. The overall study: Once the initial diagnosis was made, peripheral blood was obtained before any treatment.

CDR1 MGHRA and CDR2 YSYEKL come from the germline V gene. The CDR3 runs 17 residues. With 1 base removed from V and 6 bases from J, the gap between germline ends came to 21 bases. With regard to this clonotype: As yet, its antigen is unknown.

TCR beta CDR3 regions were amplified from RNA transcripts. Researchers ran a first-round RT-PCR on the TCR CDR3 using the HTBI primer set. From the multiplex PCR reads, TCRdb called clonotypes with MiXCR, one entry per CDR3 protein. The table has about 700,000 distinct CDR3 sequences, 12% to 15% seen once. These patients, aged 18 to 65, had recently diagnosed hyperthyroidism lasting under 2 months. Findings and caveats of the study: A model of 13 V-J pairs discriminated ophthalmopathy from stable hyperthyroidism. Peripheral blood also featured most of the thyroid clonotypes expanded above 0.001.

The sequence derives from a woman between 18 and 29 years old with Graves' hyperthyroidism. The chain recombines TRBV4-1 with TRBJ1-1, with D possibly being TRBD1 (5 bases). The specimen sequenced was blood. This CDR3 is CASSQGGPGPRRAEAFF. Written as DNA, the CDR3 is TGCGCCAGCAGCCAAGGGGGCCCGGGCCCCCGGAGGGCTGAAGCTTTCTTT.